The rows below give T cell receptor beta chains drawn from one sample of a study of blood T cell repertoires in COVID-19. Generated by immunoSEQ multiplex PCR, the TCRdb table keeps only in-frame clones and is missing some. The data contain 150,000 to 200,000 clones, approximately 83% of them seen just once; the ten biggest clones take up around 8.6%. Sequencing was done on a sample of peripheral blood. The source is a man over 45 with active or convalescent COVID-19. Both conserved end residues are part of each CDR3. The D gene is left open where the match is weak. Clone size is not always given. Where it is, it says once, few, many or a class for expanded clones.

j_call v_call clone_size d_call cdr3_nt cdr3_aa
TRBJ2-3 TRBV3-1/TRBV3-2 . . TGTGCCAGCAGCCCAAGAGACAGTTGGAGCACAGATACGCAGTATTTT CASSPRDSWSTDTQYF
TRBJ1-6 TRBV6-4 . . TGTGCCAGCAGTGACCCGACGAGGGGGACCCTCCACTTT CASSDPTRGTLHF
TRBJ1-1 TRBV25-1 . . TGTGCCAGCAGTAAACAGGGGAACACTGAAGCTTTCTTT CASSKQGNTEAFF
TRBJ1-4 TRBV6-5 . . TGTGCCAGCAGTTACTCTTTATTACTTAATGAAAAACTGTTTTTT CASSYSLLLNEKLFF
TRBJ2-7 TRBV12-3/TRBV12-4 . TRBD1 TGTGCCAGCAATAGAGGGGGCTATGAGCAGTACTTC CASNRGGYEQYF
TRBJ1-3 TRBV24-1 few . TGTGCCACCAGTGATACAGGGAGCTCTGGAAACACCATATATTTT CATSDTGSSGNTIYF
TRBJ1-5 TRBV19 . . TGTGCCAGTAGTATAACGCGAGAAAATCAGCCCCAGCATTTT CASSITRENQPQHF
TRBJ2-1 TRBV19 . . TGTGCCAGTAGTATAAGTCAGGGGTCCTACAATGAGCAGTTCTTC CASSISQGSYNEQFF
TRBJ1-2 TRBV29-1 . . TGCAGCGTTGAAGATCCCAGGGGCCGGAATGGCTACACCTTC CSVEDPRGRNGYTF
TRBJ1-4 TRBV19 . . TGTGCCAGTAGTGAAACAGGGACAACTAATGAAAAACTGTTTTTT CASSETGTTNEKLFF
TRBJ2-5 TRBV14 . TRBD2 TGTGCCAGCAGCCAAGCGGGAGGGCCCTTTGAGACCCAGTACTTC CASSQAGGPFETQYF
TRBJ1-4 TRBV4-1 . TRBD1 TGCGCCAGCAGCCTCATAGGGGGCAATGAAAAACTGTTTTTT CASSLIGGNEKLFF
TRBJ1-1 TRBV6-5 . TRBD1 TGTGCCAGCAACAAAGACAGGGGGGACACTGAAGCTTTCTTT CASNKDRGDTEAFF
TRBJ1-1 TRBV5-1 . TRBD1 TGCGCCAGCAGCTTACAGGGGATTCGCACTGAAGCTTTCTTT CASSLQGIRTEAFF
TRBJ2-2 TRBV12-3/TRBV12-4 . . TGTGCCAGCAGGCAGGGTCCCGGGGAGCTGTTTTTT CASRQGPGELFF
TRBJ1-1 TRBV3-1/TRBV3-2 . . TGTGCCAGCAGCCTGACAGCGAACACTGAAGCTTTCTTT CASSLTANTEAFF
TRBJ1-2 TRBV11-2 once TRBD1 TGTGCCAGCAGCTTAGCAACAGGGGATTCTTATGGCTACACCTTC CASSLATGDSYGYTF
TRBJ2-3 TRBV10-3 once . TGTGCCATCACTGAAGGGGGAGGGAGGGCAGATACGCAGTATTTT CAITEGGGRADTQYF
TRBJ2-1 TRBV24-1 . TRBD2 TGTGCCACCAGTGATTGGGCCCCGGTAGCGGGAGGGTCCTACAATGAGCAGTTCTTC CATSDWAPVAGGSYNEQFF
TRBJ1-2 TRBV25-1 once TRBD1 TGTGCCAGCAGTGACAGGGGGTGGTATGACTATGGCTACACCTTC CASSDRGWYDYGYTF
TRBJ1-4 TRBV7-2 . . TGTGCCAGCAGCCCGTCTTCAACTAATGAAAAACTGTTTTTT CASSPSSTNEKLFF
TRBJ2-3 TRBV19 . TRBD2 TGTGCCAGTAGTATAGGGACTAGCGCAGATACGCAGTATTTT CASSIGTSADTQYF
TRBJ1-5 TRBV28 . . TGTGCCAGCAGTCTCGACCAGGGATGGCCCCAGCATTTT CASSLDQGWPQHF
TRBJ2-7 TRBV15 . TRBD2 TGTGCCACCAGCATTGAACTCGGGGGGACCTACGAGCAGTACTTC CATSIELGGTYEQYF
TRBJ2-7 TRBV7-2 . TRBD2 TGTGCCAGCAGCTCAAGACTAGCGTCGGGCGAGCAGTACTTC CASSSRLASGEQYF
TRBJ2-2 TRBV7-3 . . TGTGCCAGCAGCTCTTATAGCGGGGAGCTGTTTTTT CASSSYSGELFF
TRBJ1-4 TRBV29-1 . . TGCAGCGTCGGAGATTATGAAAAACTGTTTTTT CSVGDYEKLFF
TRBJ2-7 TRBV7-2 . TRBD1 TGTGCCAGCAGCCTCTCCGGGACAGGGGGCTACGAGCAGTACTTC CASSLSGTGGYEQYF
TRBJ1-2 TRBV13 few TRBD1 TGTGCCAGCAGCAAATCACAGGGGTTGTATGGCTACACCTTC CASSKSQGLYGYTF
TRBJ1-4 TRBV19 . . TGTGCCAGTAGTATTCTCGAGGGTGCAACTAATGAAAAACTGTTTTTT CASSILEGATNEKLFF
TRBJ2-5 TRBV6-5 few TRBD2 TGTGCCAGCAGTTCCTATACCGGGAGGGACCAAGAGACCCAGTACTTC CASSSYTGRDQETQYF
TRBJ2-1 TRBV6-2/TRBV6-3 . TRBD2 TGTGCCAGCAGTTACTTGGCCACTAGCGGGATACTCTCCTACAATGAGCAGTTCTTC CASSYLATSGILSYNEQFF
TRBJ1-2 TRBV6-2/TRBV6-3 . . TGTGCCAGCAGTTCGGCAGGGTCCCTCTATGGCTACACCTTC CASSSAGSLYGYTF
TRBJ2-2 TRBV4-1 . TRBD2 TGCGCCAGCAGCCAAGAGGGCGGGAGGGCCGGCGGGGAGCTGTTTTTT CASSQEGGRAGGELFF
TRBJ2-5 TRBV18 . TRBD2 TGTGCCAGCTCACCAGGTATAGCGGGAGGAGCCATGCAGTACTTC CASSPGIAGGAMQYF
TRBJ1-6 TRBV25-1 . . TGTGCCAGCAGAAGGGGCGAACTCTATAATTCACCCCTCCACTTT CASRRGELYNSPLHF
TRBJ2-5 TRBV4-1 . TRBD2 TGCGCCAGCAGCCAATCAGCCGGGGCGACTAGCGGATTGGTGGTCCAAGAGACCCAGTACTTC CASSQSAGATSGLVVQETQYF
TRBJ1-2 TRBV7-9 . . TGTGCCAGCAGCCTTCAGGGGCTAGTCACTGGCTACACCTTC CASSLQGLVTGYTF
TRBJ2-1 TRBV11-3 . TRBD2 TGTGCCAGCAGCGTTAGCGGGAGTTACAATGAGCAGTTCTTC CASSVSGSYNEQFF
TRBJ1-2 TRBV5-1 . . TGCGCCAGCAGCTTGTCGGGGGAAACCTATGGCTACACCTTC CASSLSGETYGYTF
TRBJ1-1 TRBV24-1 . TRBD1 TGTGCCACCAGTGATTCGCCGGGACAGGGGGACTGGTACACTGAAGCTTTCTTT CATSDSPGQGDWYTEAFF
TRBJ2-1 TRBV5-1 . TRBD1 TGCGCCAGCAGCGAGACAGGGGAATCCTACAATGAGCAGTTCTTC CASSETGESYNEQFF
TRBJ1-5 TRBV21-1 . . TGTGCCAGCAGCAAAGGGCTACAGGTCAATCAGCCCCAGCATTTT CASSKGLQVNQPQHF
TRBJ2-1 TRBV6-5 . TRBD1 TGTGCCAGCAGTTCCGGGACAGGGGTCTACAATGAGCAGTTCTTC CASSSGTGVYNEQFF
TRBJ1-2 TRBV6-5 . . TGTGCCAGCAGTTACTCGAGTTACGGGAACTATGGCTACACCTTC CASSYSSYGNYGYTF
TRBJ1-1 TRBV29-1 . . TGCAGCGTTGCCCCCTTCGGAGGGGCCACTGAAGCTTTCTTT CSVAPFGGATEAFF